This paragraph covers one TCR beta chain sequence. The germline gene is not matched at one end of the junction; a read error may be the cause. Repertoires were generated with immunoSEQ multiplex PCR, while TCRdb's copy carries only in-frame clones and drops some. The sample has almost 85,000 clones; around 83% are singletons. Germline CDR1 and CDR2: SGHRS and YFSETQ. This CDR3 contains 14 residues. The data were obtained in a study of control samples from healthy donors and cancer patients. This sequence was found in a man in his 60s with head and neck cancer. The material sequenced was PBMCs. The chain joins TRBV5-1 to TRBJ1-1; D gene unclear. This chain's CDR3 is CASSALPGNSEAFF. DNA of the CDR3: TGCGCCAGCAGCGCTCTCCCCGGGAACTCTGAAGCTTTCTTT.